These 15 T cell receptor beta chains were all obtained from the same sample, sequenced in a study of spatial heterogeneity in lung cancer. Their antigens are not known. Points from the study as a whole: Tumor mutation count correlated with how many alpha and beta TCRs expanded intratumorally.

TCRdb ran MiXCR on the 5' RACE reads and lists one entry per CDR3 protein. Here the sample spans approximately 7,600 distinct CDR3 sequences, about 20% being singletons. The time point is: sample taken at primary tumor resection. Material: lung tumor tissue, obtained at surgery. The receptors derive from a female donor with early-stage non-small cell lung cancer.

This clonotype was recorded a few times. The rearrangement joins TRBV7-2 to TRBJ1-1, with a weak D call TRBD1 (5 bases). V was cut by 3 bases and J by 0 bases, with 8 bases left in between. The CDR3 length is 14 residues. The V gene's germline CDR1 is SGHTA and CDR2 FQGNSA. CDR3 loop: CASSLGPMNTEAFF. CDR3 nucleotides: TGTGCCAGCAGCTTGGGACCTATGAACACTGAAGCTTTCTTT.

By share, this clonotype counts as medium-sized (0.01 to 0.1%). This chain joins TRBV6-2 or TRBV6-3 and TRBJ2-1; 10 bases are a match to TRBD2. Germline values: CDR1 MNHEY, CDR2 SVGEGT. The CDR3 consists of 15 residues. V lost 7 bases to trimming and J lost 1 base; unmatched junction nucleotides: 4. CDR3 bases: TGTGCCAGCACTTTACTAGCGGGATCCTACAATGAGCAGTTCTTC. Its protein is CASTLLAGSYNEQFF.

This rearrangement joins TRBV4-1 to TRBJ1-1, with 8 bases identical to TRBD1. The germline gives CDR1 MGHRA, CDR2 YSYEKL. This CDR3 contains 15 residues. V lost 1 base and J lost 5; bases outside the gene matches: 6. CDR3 DNA sequence: TGCGCCAGCAGCCAAGGCCCCAGGGGGCAGACTGAAGCTTTCTTT. Residues: CASSQGPRGQTEAFF.

This clonotype was found a few times. This chain links TRBV6-5 with TRBJ2-7; 10 bases agree with TRBD1. The length of the CDR3 is 14 residues. The germline gives CDR1 MNHEY, CDR2 SVGAGI. J lost 2 bases, V lost 8 bases, and 6 bases had no gene match. CDR3 protein: CASGGTGVTYEQYF. The CDR3 nucleotides are TGTGCCAGCGGAGGGACAGGGGTTACCTACGAGCAGTACTTC.

The rearrangement uses TRBV2 and TRBJ2-5, with 8 bases identical to TRBD1. Germline CDR1 is SNHLY and CDR2 is FYNNEI. V lost 3 bases, J lost 3 bases, and 3 bases stayed unmatched. The CDR3 contains 14 residues. CDR3 residues: CASSEETGEETQYF. The CDR3 bases are TGTGCCAGCAGTGAGGAGACAGGGGAAGAGACCCAGTACTTC.

This clonotype is deemed medium-sized (0.01 to 0.1%). This chain joins TRBV11-2 and TRBJ2-5; D possibly corresponds to TRBD1 (6 bases). V lost 2 bases to trimming and J lost 2 bases, with 24 bases between them. In germline, CDR1 is SGHAT, CDR2 FQNNGV. This CDR3 comprises 19 residues. DNA for the CDR3: TGTGCCAGCAGCTTAAGGGCCCGGGCCGGACAGTACTTACAAGAGACCCAGTACTTC. Translation: CASSLRARAGQYLQETQYF.

In its sample, this clonotype was seen a few times. The V call is TRBV28, the J call TRBJ1-5; unclear D gene. This CDR3 comprises 12 residues. With 2 bases removed from V and 5 bases from J, the gap between germline ends came to 4 bases. Germline loops: CDR1 MDHEN, CDR2 SYDVKM. CDR3 DNA sequence: TGTGCCAGCAGTTTACGTCATCAGCCCCAGCATTTT. Its translation: CASSLRHQPQHF.

This clonotype was picked up a small number of times. The genes are TRBV6-1 and TRBJ1-2, with D perhaps TRBD1 (5 bases). V lost 6 bases, J lost 2 bases, and 13 bases lay in between. In germline, CDR1 is MNHNS, CDR2 SASEGT. CDR3 length: 14 residues. The CDR3 here is CASRSYDRNYGYTF. The CDR3, as DNA: TGTGCCAGCAGATCCTACGACAGAAACTATGGCTACACCTTC.

V and J are TRBV9 and TRBJ1-2; D may be TRBD1 (6 bases). The germline V gene encodes CDR1 SGDLS and CDR2 YYNGEE. The V gene lost 7 bases and the J gene lost 4 bases, with 17 bases spanning the gap. The CDR3 totals 14 residues. The CDR3 bases are TGTGCCAGCCCCCCATCACAGGGCTGCTATGGCTACACCTTC. It is translated as CASPPSQGCYGYTF. The full variable domain, rest sourced from reference TRBV9 and TRBJ1-2, is DSGVTQTPKHLITATGQRVTLRCSPRSGDLSVYWYQQSLDQGLQFLIQYYNGEERAKGNILERFSAQQFPDLHSELNLSSLELGDSALYFCASPPSQGCYGYTFGSGTRLTVV.

The sample holds a few counts of this clonotype. V is TRBV6-6 and J is TRBJ1-1, with TRBD1 identical over 8 bases. Unmatched junction bases numbered 9, after V lost 6 bases and J lost 6 bases. Germline CDR1 MNHNY, CDR2 SVGAGI (reference sequence). The CDR3 has 14 residues. CDR3 sequence (DNA): TGTGCCAGCAGGGGAGGACAGGGTGAATCTGAAGCTTTCTTT. Residues: CASRGGQGESEAFF.

Comment on this clonotype: A much more abundant neighbour one base away suggests this may be a read error. CDR3: CAGSYTARGNQPQHF. The CDR3 DNA is TGTGCCGGCAGTTATACAGCCAGAGGCAATCAGCCCCAGCATTTT. The chain employs TRBV6-2 or TRBV6-3 and TRBJ1-5; D uncertain. Germline V gene data show CDR1 as MNHEY and CDR2 as SVGEGT. This CDR3 is built from 15 residues.

The chain employs TRBV7-2 and TRBJ2-1; 8 nucleotides match TRBD2. Germline CDR1 is SGHTA and CDR2 is FQGNSA. The CDR3 covers 15 residues. The V gene end was trimmed by 5 bases and the J gene end by 6 bases; junction bases not matched to a gene: 9. The DNA of the CDR3 is TGTGCCAGCAGCCCAGAAGCGGGGGCTGGCAATGAGCAGTTCTTC. It encodes CASSPEAGAGNEQFF. Based on the CDR3 plus reference TRBV7-2 and TRBJ2-1, the full variable domain is GAGVSQSPSNKVTEKGKDVELRCDPISGHTALYWYRQSLGQGLEFLIYFQGNSAPDKSGLPSDRFSAERTGGSVSTLTIQRTQQEDSAVYLCASSPEAGAGNEQFFGPGTRLTVL.

This clonotype turned up a few times. V and J are TRBV28 and TRBJ2-3; the D is unclear. The germline V and J ends were trimmed by 2 bases and 5 bases, with 11 bases remaining between them. The CDR3 runs to 14 residues. Germline CDR1 and CDR2: MDHEN and SYDVKM. CDR3 region: CASSLVRAGDTQYF. The CDR3 coding sequence is TGTGCCAGCAGTTTAGTAAGGGCTGGAGATACGCAGTATTTT.

The chain links TRBV15 to TRBJ1-1; TRBD1 matches at 10 bases. The CDR3 has 16 residues. Looked up from germline, CDR1 is LNHNV and CDR2 is YYDKDF (reference sequence). Losses at the gene ends were 0 bases for V and 6 bases for J; bases not matched to a gene: 7. The CDR3 nucleotides read TGTGCCACCAGCAGAGATGTGGGACAGGGGTTTCCTGAAGCTTTCTTT. Its translation: CATSRDVGQGFPEAFF. Full variable domain (missing parts from reference TRBV15 and TRBJ1-1): DAMVIQNPRYQVTQFGKPVTLSCSQTLNHNVMYWYQQKSSQAPKLLFHYYDKDFNNEADTPDNFQSRRPNTSFCFLDIRSPGLGDTAMYLCATSRDVGQGFPEAFFGQGTRLTVV.

This clonotype was seen a handful of times. The V gene is TRBV20-1, the J gene TRBJ1-6; D unclear. Between the trimmed V and J ends, which lost 1 base and 0 bases, there was a span of 10 bases. CDR3 size: 16 residues. The germline gives CDR1 DFQATT, CDR2 SNEGSKA (reference sequence). The CDR3 is CSARGTLSSYNSPLHF. DNA for the CDR3: TGCAGTGCTAGAGGGACGTTAAGCTCCTATAATTCACCCCTCCACTTT.